This T cell receptor beta chain was identified during a study of cytotoxic CD8 clonotypes in ibrutinib-treated CLL. Generated by immunoSEQ multiplex PCR, the TCRdb table keeps only in-frame clones and is missing some. Among approximately 100,000 clones listed, 60% to 80% were seen once. V shed 1 base and J shed 0 bases, with 13 bases lying between them. This CDR3 comprises 17 residues. CDR1 is SEHNR, CDR2 FQNEAQ, per germline (reference sequence). This chain joins TRBV7-9 and TRBJ2-1; possible D gene TRBD2, 6 bases. The sample in question was PBMCs, obtained after 12 months of ibrutinib treatment. This receptor was taken from a human donor with chronic lymphocytic leukemia. CDR3 loop: CASSLGGLTNSYNEQFF. The CDR3 DNA is TGTGCCAGCAGCTTAGGGGGACTTACTAACTCCTACAATGAGCAGTTCTTC. The complete variable domain, with remaining parts taken from reference TRBV7-9 and TRBJ2-1, reads DTGVSQNPRHKITKRGQNVTFRCDPISEHNRLYWYRQTLGQGPEFLTYFQNEAQLEKSRLLSDRFSAERPKGSFSTLEIQRTEQGDSAMYLCASSLGGLTNSYNEQFFGPGTRLTVL.